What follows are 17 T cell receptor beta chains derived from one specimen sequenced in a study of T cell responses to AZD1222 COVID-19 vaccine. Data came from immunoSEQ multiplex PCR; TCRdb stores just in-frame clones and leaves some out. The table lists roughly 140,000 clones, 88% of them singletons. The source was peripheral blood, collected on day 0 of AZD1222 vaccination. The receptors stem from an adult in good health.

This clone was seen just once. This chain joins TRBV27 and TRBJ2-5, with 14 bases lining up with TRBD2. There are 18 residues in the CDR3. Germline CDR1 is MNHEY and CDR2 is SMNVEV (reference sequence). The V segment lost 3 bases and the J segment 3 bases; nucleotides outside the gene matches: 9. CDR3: CASSFSGTSGRGEETQYF. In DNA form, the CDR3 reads TGTGCCAGCAGTTTCTCCGGGACTAGCGGGAGAGGTGAAGAGACCCAGTACTTC.

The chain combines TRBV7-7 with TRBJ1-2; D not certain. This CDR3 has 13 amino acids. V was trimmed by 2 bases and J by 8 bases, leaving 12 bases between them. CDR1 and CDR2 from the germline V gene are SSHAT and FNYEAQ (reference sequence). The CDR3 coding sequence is TGTGCCAGCAGCTTACAATTAAACGAAGGCTACACCTTC. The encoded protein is CASSLQLNEGYTF.

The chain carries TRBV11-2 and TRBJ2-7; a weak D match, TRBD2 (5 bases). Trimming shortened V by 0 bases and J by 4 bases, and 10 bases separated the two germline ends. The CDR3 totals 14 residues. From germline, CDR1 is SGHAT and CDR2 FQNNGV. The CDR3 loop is CASSLDVGIYEQYF. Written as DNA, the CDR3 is TGTGCCAGCAGCTTAGATGTCGGGATTTACGAGCAGTACTTC.

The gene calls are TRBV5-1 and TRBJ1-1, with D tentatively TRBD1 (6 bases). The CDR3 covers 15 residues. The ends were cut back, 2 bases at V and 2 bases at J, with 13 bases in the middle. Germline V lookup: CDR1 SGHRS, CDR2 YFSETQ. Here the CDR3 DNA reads TGCGCCAGCAGCTTTAGATGGGACAAAAACACTGAAGCTTTCTTT. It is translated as CASSFRWDKNTEAFF.

Here the CDR3 reads CASSLSFGTGASGNTIYF. The CDR3 coding sequence is TGTGCCAGCAGCTTAAGTTTCGGGACAGGTGCTTCTGGAAACACCATATATTTT. V usage is TRBV7-9 and J usage is TRBJ1-3; 8 positions agree with TRBD1. The CDR3 has 18 residues. V trimming: 2 bases; J trimming: 1 base; junction bases outside the gene matches: 10. Germline loops: CDR1 SEHNR, CDR2 FQNEAQ (reference sequence).

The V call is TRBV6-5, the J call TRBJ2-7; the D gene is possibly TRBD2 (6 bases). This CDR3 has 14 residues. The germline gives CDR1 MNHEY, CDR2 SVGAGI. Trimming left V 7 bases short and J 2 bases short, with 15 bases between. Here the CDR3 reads CASNPSGEAYEQYF. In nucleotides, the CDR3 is TGTGCCAGCAACCCCTCGGGGGAGGCCTACGAGCAGTACTTC.

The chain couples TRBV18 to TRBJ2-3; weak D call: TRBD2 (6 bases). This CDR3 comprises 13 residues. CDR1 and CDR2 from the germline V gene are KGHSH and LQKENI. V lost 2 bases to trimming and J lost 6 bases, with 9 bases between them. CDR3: CASSPNREDTQYF. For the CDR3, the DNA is TGTGCCAGCTCACCAAACCGGGAGGATACGCAGTATTTT.

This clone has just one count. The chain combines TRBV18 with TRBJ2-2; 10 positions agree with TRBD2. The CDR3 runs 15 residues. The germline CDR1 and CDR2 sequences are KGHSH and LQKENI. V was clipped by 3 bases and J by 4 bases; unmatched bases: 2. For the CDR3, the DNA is TGTGCCAGCTCACCCGGGACTAGCGCCACCGGGGAGCTGTTTTTT. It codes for CASSPGTSATGELFF.

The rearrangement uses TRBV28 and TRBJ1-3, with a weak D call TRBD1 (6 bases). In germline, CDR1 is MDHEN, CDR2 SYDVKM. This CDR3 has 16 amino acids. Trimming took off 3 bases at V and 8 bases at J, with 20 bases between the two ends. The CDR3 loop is CASSLLGGAPADTIYF. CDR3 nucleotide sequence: TGTGCCAGCAGTTTGTTGGGGGGGGCACCCGCGGACACCATATATTTT.

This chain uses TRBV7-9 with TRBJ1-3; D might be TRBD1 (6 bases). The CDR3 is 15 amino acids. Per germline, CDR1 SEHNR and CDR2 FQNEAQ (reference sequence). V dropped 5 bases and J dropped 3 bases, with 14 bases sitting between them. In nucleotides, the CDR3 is TGTGCCAGCAGCCGACACGCGGACAGTGGAAACACCATATATTTT. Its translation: CASSRHADSGNTIYF.

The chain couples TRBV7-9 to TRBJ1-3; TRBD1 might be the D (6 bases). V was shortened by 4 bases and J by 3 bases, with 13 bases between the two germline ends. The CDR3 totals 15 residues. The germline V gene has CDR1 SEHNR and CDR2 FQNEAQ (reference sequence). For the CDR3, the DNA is TGTGCCAGCAGCTCGCAGGGGACAATTGGAAACACCATATATTTT. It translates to CASSSQGTIGNTIYF.

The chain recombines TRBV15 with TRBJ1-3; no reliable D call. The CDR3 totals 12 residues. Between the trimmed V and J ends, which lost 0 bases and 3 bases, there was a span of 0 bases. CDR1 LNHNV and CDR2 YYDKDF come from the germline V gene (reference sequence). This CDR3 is CATSRDGNTIYF. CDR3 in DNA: TGTGCCACCAGCAGAGATGGAAACACCATATATTTT. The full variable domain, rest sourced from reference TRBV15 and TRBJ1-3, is DAMVIQNPRYQVTQFGKPVTLSCSQTLNHNVMYWYQQKSSQAPKLLFHYYDKDFNNEADTPDNFQSRRPNTSFCFLDIRSPGLGDTAMYLCATSRDGNTIYFGEGSWLTVV.

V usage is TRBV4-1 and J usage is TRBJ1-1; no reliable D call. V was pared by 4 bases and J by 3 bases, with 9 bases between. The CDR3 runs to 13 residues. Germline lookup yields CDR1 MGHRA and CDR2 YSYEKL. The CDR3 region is CASSLVLDTEAFF. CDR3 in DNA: TGCGCCAGCAGCCTCGTGTTGGACACTGAAGCTTTCTTT.

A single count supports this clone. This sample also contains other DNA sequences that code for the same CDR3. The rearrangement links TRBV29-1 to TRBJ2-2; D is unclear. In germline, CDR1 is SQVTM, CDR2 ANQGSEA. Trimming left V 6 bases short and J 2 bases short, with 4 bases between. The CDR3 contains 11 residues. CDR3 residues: CSVGNTGELFF. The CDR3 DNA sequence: TGCAGCGTCGGAAACACCGGGGAGCTGTTTTTT.

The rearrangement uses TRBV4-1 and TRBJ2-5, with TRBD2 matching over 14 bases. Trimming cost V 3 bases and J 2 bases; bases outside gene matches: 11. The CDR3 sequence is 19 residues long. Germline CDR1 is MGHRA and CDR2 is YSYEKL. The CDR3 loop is CASSHPGLAGGPFQETQYF. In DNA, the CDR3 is TGCGCCAGCAGCCATCCCGGACTAGCGGGAGGTCCTTTTCAAGAGACCCAGTACTTC.

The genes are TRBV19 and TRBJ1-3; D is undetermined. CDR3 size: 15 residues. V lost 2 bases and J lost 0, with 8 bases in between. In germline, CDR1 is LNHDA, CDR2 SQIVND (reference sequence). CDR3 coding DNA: TGTGCCAGTAGTATACACGGGAGCTCTGGAAACACCATATATTTT. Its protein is CASSIHGSSGNTIYF.

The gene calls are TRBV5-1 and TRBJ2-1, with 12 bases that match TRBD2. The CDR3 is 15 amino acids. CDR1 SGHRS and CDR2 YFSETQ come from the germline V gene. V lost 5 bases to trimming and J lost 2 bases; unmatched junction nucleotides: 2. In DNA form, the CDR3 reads TGCGCCAGCAGTCGGACTAGCGGGACCTACAATGAGCAGTTCTTC. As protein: CASSRTSGTYNEQFF.